This T cell receptor (beta chain) is from a study of glioma-infiltrating T cells after dendritic cell vaccination (dated by TCRdb to about 2016). About the study as a whole: The cohort comprised around 15 glioblastoma patients from Phase I and II dendritic cell vaccination trials, 9 newly diagnosed and 6 with recurrent disease. Autologous tumor lysate-pulsed dendritic cell vaccination was administered to the patients between the early 2000s and the early 2010s. Each patient got three intradermal injections of the dendritic cell vaccine, spaced at biweekly intervals, in the arm below the axilla. Survival after dendritic cell vaccination was correlated with TCR sequencing metrics such as TIL content and the overlap between tumor and blood repertoires. To make the vaccine, monocyte-derived dendritic cells were cultured for six to eight days with IL-4 and GM-CSF and then pulsed overnight with autologous tumor lysate. In glioblastoma patients vaccinated with dendritic cells, deep sequencing of TCR beta CDR3 regions served to measure tumor-infiltrating lymphocyte content and to compare repertoires between tumor and blood. What the authors observed across the whole study: Higher estimated pretreatment TIL content predicted longer time to progression and overall survival after dendritic cell vaccination. The cohort was small and heterogeneous, few patients had complete blood and tumor sets, and even fewer had initial-recurrent tumor pairs. TCR clonality showed no direct relationship with survival, which suggests that a diverse polyclonal response may matter. The three-group TCR overlap response model was characterized as speculative, and prospective validation of the model was stated to be required.

On this clone itself: Its antigen is not yet known. No much larger clone exists at a distance of one base, and base qualities are not known.

At the junction V is shortened by 4 bases and J by 4 bases; bases outside the gene matches: 3. Its CDR3 holds 14 amino acids, cysteine through phenylalanine. Only the CDR3 portion is preserved as DNA: 42 bases, with reading frame beginning at the first base. CDR1 SGHTA and CDR2 FQGNSA are derived from the germline V gene. Using the immunoSEQ assay, TCRB CDR3 regions were amplified from about 1.9 micrograms of genomic DNA, or from all available DNA when less than that was on hand. The multiplex PCR employed 60 forward primers targeting TCR V beta segments and 13 reverse primers targeting J beta segments. To estimate reads per starting template, synthetic control templates were spiked into each sample at limiting dilution. The Illumina HiSeq System generated sequencing reads of 87 bp. As for how the authors treated the data: To remove PCR and sequencing errors, closely related sequences were merged with a nearest neighbor algorithm. TCR overlap was defined as the percentage of unique tumor TCR beta sequences that were also present in the same patient's peripheral blood. As stored in TCRdb, this immuneACCESS dataset retains in-frame rearrangements with V and J assigned. A fraction of the clones does not appear; measured against another copy, unresolved V genes explain less than half of the discrepancy, and the remainder lacks a known reason. That table gives V, J and clone size, and the DNA gave D and trimming. Within this sample are fewer than 100,000 clones, with 80% to 90% of them counted one time only. Of the sample, roughly 14% falls within the top ten clones.

Patients were selected for having adequate residual fresh-frozen tumor tissue and more than two years of available survival data. Although molecular status otherwise differed among the glioblastoma patients, no patient had an isocitrate dehydrogenase mutation. PBMC were collected before vaccination, two weeks after the third vaccination, and at tumor progression if progression occurred. The Qiagen DNeasy Blood extraction Kit was used to extract genomic DNA. The sequencing used blood, collected before dendritic cell vaccination. This receptor was taken from a human donor with glioblastoma. The rearranged segments are TRBV7-2 and TRBJ1-3; 8 nucleotides in the junction match TRBD1. The CDR3 has the sequence CASSSGQGGNTIYF. The nucleotide sequence is given as TGTGCCAGCAGCTCAGGACAGGGAGGAAACACCATATATTTT.